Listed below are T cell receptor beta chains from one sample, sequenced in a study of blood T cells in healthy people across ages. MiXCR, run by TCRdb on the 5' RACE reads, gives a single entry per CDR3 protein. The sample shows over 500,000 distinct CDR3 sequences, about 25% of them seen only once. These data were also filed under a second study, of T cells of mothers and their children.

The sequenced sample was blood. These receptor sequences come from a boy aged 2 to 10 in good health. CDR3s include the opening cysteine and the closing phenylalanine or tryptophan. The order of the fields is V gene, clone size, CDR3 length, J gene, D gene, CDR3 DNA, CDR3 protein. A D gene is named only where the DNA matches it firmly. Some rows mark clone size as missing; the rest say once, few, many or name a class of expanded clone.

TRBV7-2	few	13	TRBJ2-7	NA	TGTGCCAGCAGCATCCATCTAGCCTACGAGCAGTACTTC	CASSIHLAYEQYF
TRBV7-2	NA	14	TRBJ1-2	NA	TGTGCCAGCAGCTTCCGGACAGACAACTATGGCTACACCTTC	CASSFRTDNYGYTF
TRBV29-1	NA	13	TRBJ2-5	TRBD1	TGCAGCGGATCGGACAGGGTCCTAGAGACCCAGTACTTC	CSGSDRVLETQYF
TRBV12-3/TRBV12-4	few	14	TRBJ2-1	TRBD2	TGTGCCAGCAGTGTGGGACTAGCCTACAATGAGCAGTTCTTC	CASSVGLAYNEQFF
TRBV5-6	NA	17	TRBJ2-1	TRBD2	TGTGCCAGCAGCTTCCCTAGCGGGAGGGGACTCTACAATGAGCAGTTCTTC	CASSFPSGRGLYNEQFF
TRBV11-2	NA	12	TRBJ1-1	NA	TGTGCCACCCTACGGTCGCCGAGACAAGCTTTCTTT	CATLRSPRQAFF
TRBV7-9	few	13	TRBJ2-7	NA	TGTGCCAGCAGCCCCAAGGGGGGCTACGAGCAGTACTTC	CASSPKGGYEQYF
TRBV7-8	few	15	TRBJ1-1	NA	TGTGCCAGCAGCTCGGGGACCTACATGAACACTGAAGCTTTCTTT	CASSSGTYMNTEAFF
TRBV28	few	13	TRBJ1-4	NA	TGTGCCAGCAGTTTCGAAGTGGGGAAAAAACTGTTTTTT	CASSFEVGKKLFF
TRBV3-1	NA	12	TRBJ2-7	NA	TGTGCCAGCAGACAGGGACCCTACGAGCAGTACTTC	CASRQGPYEQYF
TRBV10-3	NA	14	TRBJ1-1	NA	TGTGCCATCAGTGAACGGGTAGGTAGCACTGAAGCTTTCTTT	CAISERVGSTEAFF